Presented here are 27 T cell receptor beta chains from one specimen sequenced in a study of a mutant IDH1 vaccine in newly diagnosed glioma. For these receptors, no antigen is known. Regarding time point: week 11, during vaccination. Vaccine doses each comprised 300 ug of mutant IDH1 20-mer peptide, with topical imiquimod. Using immunoSEQ multiplex PCR, the repertoire was profiled, and TCRdb retains in-frame clones only, with some absent. The sample consists of around 60,000 clones, roughly 83% of them appearing once. The specimen comprised PBMCs, sampled from a glioma patient whose treatment included an IDH1 peptide vaccine. The receptor set was obtained from a woman in her 50s with glioma.

The V and J genes are TRBV25-1 and TRBJ2-1; D gene uncertain. The CDR3 contains 14 residues. The germline V gene has CDR1 MGHDK and CDR2 SYGVNS. Trimming took off 3 bases at V and 0 bases at J, with 6 bases between the two ends. CDR3 residues: CASSEPSSYNEQFF. CDR3 nucleotides: TGTGCCAGCAGTGAGCCGAGCTCCTACAATGAGCAGTTCTTC.

This clone was seen a single time. This chain links TRBV12-5 with TRBJ1-1, with a possible D match to TRBD1 (5 bases). V lost 7 bases to trimming and J lost 7 bases, with 13 bases between them. The CDR3 length is 12 residues. The germline CDR1 and CDR2 sequences are LGHNT and FRNRAP. The CDR3 loop reads CASVGTASEAFF. In DNA, the CDR3 is TGTGCTAGTGTCGGGACCGCAAGTGAAGCTTTCTTT.

This chain connects TRBV18 to TRBJ1-1; D gene ambiguous. CDR1 and CDR2 (germline): KGHSH, LQKENI. Deletions cut 3 bases from V and 1 base from J, with 6 bases between. The CDR3 runs to 13 residues. CDR3 loop: CASSPQQNTEAFF. The CDR3 coding sequence is TGTGCCAGCTCACCCCAGCAGAACACTGAAGCTTTCTTT.

This clone has only one observation. The chain employs TRBV9 and TRBJ1-3; TRBD1 aligns across 8 bases. The CDR3 contains 17 residues. Germline CDR1 reads SGDLS; CDR2 reads YYNGEE. V was pared by 0 bases and J by 3 bases, with 8 bases of the junction left unmatched. The chain's CDR3 is CASSVEAQGAVGNTIYF. CDR3 sequence (DNA): TGTGCCAGCAGCGTAGAGGCTCAGGGGGCGGTTGGAAACACCATATATTTT.

This clone was counted only a few times. V gene TRBV11-2 combines with J gene TRBJ1-1; D unclear. This CDR3 spans 15 amino acids. In germline, CDR1 is SGHAT, CDR2 FQNNGV. Deletions cut 1 base from V and 1 base from J, with 10 bases between. In DNA form, the CDR3 reads TGTGCCAGCAGCTTAGGGGATCGGGGGAACACTGAAGCTTTCTTT. Amino acid sequence: CASSLGDRGNTEAFF.

The sample holds a few counts of this clone. The chain links TRBV5-1 to TRBJ2-7; D ambiguous. CDR1 SGHRS and CDR2 YFSETQ come from the germline V gene. Trimming took 0 bases from V and 4 from J, leaving 11 bases between them. CDR3 length: 14 amino acids. The CDR3 bases are TGCGCCAGCAGCTTGGATGGGGTCGGGTACGAGCAGTACTTC. It yields the protein CASSLDGVGYEQYF. The full variable domain, in which reference TRBV5-1 and TRBJ2-7 provide the parts outside the CDR3, is KAGVTQTPRYLIKTRGQQVTLSCSPISGHRSVSWYQQTPGQGLQFLFEYFSETQRNKGNFPGRFSGRQFSNSRSEMNVSTLELGDSALYLCASSLDGVGYEQYFGPGTRLTVT.

V is TRBV5-1 and J is TRBJ2-3, with 8 bases identical to TRBD1. This CDR3 has 14 amino acids. J lost 6 bases, V lost 0 bases, and 3 bases had no gene match. The V gene's germline CDR1 is SGHRS and CDR2 YFSETQ. In DNA, the CDR3 is TGCGCCAGCAGCTTGGGGACAGGGAAGGATACGCAGTATTTT. Its protein is CASSLGTGKDTQYF. Drawing the rest from reference TRBV5-1 and TRBJ2-3, the complete variable domain is KAGVTQTPRYLIKTRGQQVTLSCSPISGHRSVSWYQQTPGQGLQFLFEYFSETQRNKGNFPGRFSGRQFSNSRSEMNVSTLELGDSALYLCASSLGTGKDTQYFGPGTRLTVL.

The gene calls are TRBV7-2 and TRBJ1-1; 9 bases map to TRBD1. J lost 2 bases, V lost 5 bases, and 6 bases had no gene match. This CDR3 is built from 15 residues. The V gene's germline CDR1 is SGHTA and CDR2 FQGNSA. The DNA for the CDR3 is TGTGCCAGCAGCCACGGGACAGGGCTAAACACTGAAGCTTTCTTT. It yields the protein CASSHGTGLNTEAFF.

The chain employs TRBV15 and TRBJ1-3; the match to TRBD1 covers 7 bases. J gave up 2 bases and V 5 bases, and 3 bases lay outside the gene matches. The germline V gene has CDR1 LNHNV and CDR2 YYDKDF (reference sequence). The CDR3 runs 14 residues. The CDR3 here is CATSLQGAGNTIYF. The DNA for the CDR3 is TGTGCCACCAGCTTGCAGGGGGCTGGAAACACCATATATTTT.

This clone has a handful of counts. V gene TRBV6-6 combines with J gene TRBJ1-6; 7 bases match TRBD1. This CDR3 is built from 15 residues. With 6 bases clipped from V and 5 bases from J, the junction kept 7 bases outside the gene matches. Looked up from germline, CDR1 is MNHNY and CDR2 is SVGAGI (reference sequence). The CDR3 reads CASRGQLLDNSPLHF. CDR3 sequence (DNA): TGTGCCAGCAGGGGACAGCTTCTCGATAATTCACCCCTCCACTTT.

The chain joins TRBV5-6 to TRBJ2-5; possibly TRBD1 for D (6 bases). This CDR3 has 14 residues. Germline V gene data show CDR1 as SGHDT and CDR2 as YYEEEE. Trimming cost V 1 base and J 0 bases, with 7 bases left between them. The CDR3 DNA follows: TGTGCCAGCAGCTTGAGGGGGTACCAAGAGACCCAGTACTTC. It codes for CASSLRGYQETQYF.

This clone occurred a few times. V gene TRBV4-1 combines with J gene TRBJ1-6; D is ambiguous. CDR3 length equals 12 residues. The V gene lost 3 bases and the J gene lost 10 bases, with 7 bases spanning the gap. Germline V gives CDR1 MGHRA, CDR2 YSYEKL. The CDR3 nucleotides are TGCGCCAGCAGCCAGCCAACCTCACCCCTCCACTTT. It translates to CASSQPTSPLHF.

The rearrangement links TRBV30 to TRBJ1-1, with 12 bases fitting TRBD1. Germline-derived CDR1 and CDR2 are GTSNPN and SVGIG (reference sequence). The CDR3 sequence is 14 residues long. The V and J ends lost 4 bases and 4 bases, in that order; junction bases with no gene match: 4. CDR3 in DNA: TGTGCCTGGACCCGGGACAGGGGGCCCACTGAAGCTTTCTTT. Translation: CAWTRDRGPTEAFF.

This clone showed up just once. This chain joins TRBV4-2 and TRBJ1-2, with D uncertain. Trimming cost V 1 base and J 5 bases, with 14 bases left between them. Germline V CDR1 and CDR2: LGHNA, YNFKEQ. The length of the CDR3 is 15 residues. In nucleotides, the CDR3 is TGTGCCAGCAGCCAAGGCAGCGGGTTACGGTATGGCTACACCTTC. Protein sequence: CASSQGSGLRYGYTF.

With respect to this clone: This specimen includes other DNA sequences encoding the same CDR3. V is TRBV9 and J is TRBJ2-5, with 7 bases lining up with TRBD1. This CDR3 is built from 14 residues. CDR1 SGDLS and CDR2 YYNGEE come from the germline V gene. V was pared by 2 bases and J by 1 base, with 2 bases of the junction left unmatched. CDR3 nucleotide sequence: TGTGCCAGCAGCGTTGGGACAGTCCAAGAGACCCAGTACTTC. Translation gives CASSVGTVQETQYF.

V usage is TRBV29-1 and J usage is TRBJ1-1; D gene ambiguous. The ends were cut back, 6 bases at V and 0 bases at J, with 8 bases in the middle. This CDR3 contains 12 residues. CDR1 SQVTM and CDR2 ANQGSEA come from the germline V gene. CDR3 bases: TGCAGCGTCCCTTTAATGAACACTGAAGCTTTCTTT. Protein product: CSVPLMNTEAFF.

This chain links TRBV5-1 with TRBJ2-7; D is perhaps TRBD2 (7 bases). V lost 1 base and J 2 bases, leaving 13 bases between the germline ends. The CDR3 sequence is 15 residues long. The germline V gene encodes CDR1 SGHRS and CDR2 YFSETQ. Here the CDR3 reads CASSLLGGGAYEQYF. CDR3 DNA: TGCGCCAGCAGCTTGTTAGGGGGGGGCGCCTACGAGCAGTACTTC. The variable domain in full, completed from reference TRBV5-1 and TRBJ2-7, reads KAGVTQTPRYLIKTRGQQVTLSCSPISGHRSVSWYQQTPGQGLQFLFEYFSETQRNKGNFPGRFSGRQFSNSRSEMNVSTLELGDSALYLCASSLLGGGAYEQYFGPGTRLTVT.

The chain has TRBV7-6 and TRBJ2-7, with 8 nucleotides matching TRBD1. This CDR3 comprises 14 residues. Germline-derived CDR1 and CDR2 are SGHVS and FNYEAQ. The V gene end was trimmed by 4 bases and the J gene end by 9 bases; junction bases not matched to a gene: 11. The chain's CDR3 is CASSSGQGPNGQYF. Here the CDR3 DNA reads TGTGCCAGCAGCTCCGGACAGGGCCCGAACGGGCAGTACTTC.

This clone was picked up a small number of times. This sequence joins TRBV5-1 and TRBJ1-6, with TRBD1 matching 8 bases. Germline V lookup: CDR1 SGHRS, CDR2 YFSETQ. V was pared by 3 bases and J by 6 bases, with 5 bases of the junction left unmatched. The CDR3 spans 15 residues. In nucleotides, the CDR3 is TGCGCCAGCAGCTCGGGGGGGACAGGTAATTCACCCCTCCACTTT. Translated: CASSSGGTGNSPLHF. Together with reference TRBV5-1 and TRBJ1-6, the CDR3 gives the full variable domain: KAGVTQTPRYLIKTRGQQVTLSCSPISGHRSVSWYQQTPGQGLQFLFEYFSETQRNKGNFPGRFSGRQFSNSRSEMNVSTLELGDSALYLCASSSGGTGNSPLHFGNGTRLTVT.

The V gene is TRBV6-1, the J gene TRBJ1-2; D ambiguous. CDR1 is MNHNS and CDR2 is SASEGT in the germline V gene. V was clipped by 6 bases and J by 8 bases, with 16 bases between them. CDR3 length: 13 amino acids. The CDR3 here is CASRVGVSEGYTF. CDR3 DNA: TGTGCCAGCAGGGTTGGAGTTTCGGAGGGCTACACCTTC.

The chain combines TRBV6-5 with TRBJ2-2; no clear D gene. This CDR3 contains 15 residues. The V end was cut by 2 bases, the J end by 6 bases, with 13 bases between. The V gene's germline CDR1 is MNHEY and CDR2 SVGAGI. CDR3: CASSYALERPGELFF. In DNA, the CDR3 is TGTGCCAGCAGTTACGCCCTAGAACGACCCGGGGAGCTGTTTTTT.

The chain couples TRBV2 to TRBJ1-2; D is possibly TRBD1 (6 bases). Germline-derived CDR1 and CDR2 are SNHLY and FYNNEI. The CDR3 contains 16 residues. The V end was cut by 6 bases, the J end by 0 bases, with 17 bases between. The CDR3 DNA is TGTGCCAGCAGACTTCCGGGACACCCGGCTAACTATGGCTACACCTTC. As protein: CASRLPGHPANYGYTF.

This clone was recorded once. The rearrangement joins TRBV14 to TRBJ1-1, with a weak D call TRBD1 (6 bases). The CDR3 has 14 residues. Trimming took off 2 bases at V and 4 bases at J, with 11 bases between the two ends. The germline V gene encodes CDR1 SGHDN and CDR2 FVKESK. In DNA form, the CDR3 reads TGTGCCAGCAGCCAATGGGAGGGGGTCACTGAAGCTTTCTTT. It specifies CASSQWEGVTEAFF.

This rearrangement joins TRBV10-3 to TRBJ1-3; D unresolved. The CDR3 covers 10 residues. The germline gives CDR1 ENHRY, CDR2 SYGVKD. Trimming took 10 bases from V and 0 from J, leaving 1 base between them. The CDR3 sequence: CATSGNTIYF. CDR3 DNA sequence: TGTGCCACCTCTGGAAACACCATATATTTT.

The table lists this clone with a count of one. This chain joins TRBV30 and TRBJ2-2; either TRBD1 or TRBD2 may supply D (5 bases each). Trimming stripped 1 base from V and 4 bases from J, with 13 bases between. Germline lookup yields CDR1 GTSNPN and CDR2 SVGIG (reference sequence). The CDR3 is 15 amino acids. CDR3 sequence: CAWSEQGRGTGELFF. In DNA form, the CDR3 reads TGTGCCTGGAGTGAGCAGGGCCGGGGCACCGGGGAGCTGTTTTTT. The whole variable domain, filled in from reference TRBV30 and TRBJ2-2, reads SQTIHQWPATLVQPVGSPLSLECTVEGTSNPNLYWYRQAAGRGLQLLFYSVGIGQISSEVPQNLSASRPQDRQFILSSKKLLLSDSGFYLCAWSEQGRGTGELFFGEGSRLTVL.

The V and J genes are TRBV18 and TRBJ1-1; unclear D gene. CDR1 is KGHSH and CDR2 is LQKENI in the germline V gene. The CDR3 spans 14 residues. V was shortened by 5 bases and J by 1 base, with 11 bases between the two germline ends. Here the CDR3 reads CASSSSAGNTEAFF. DNA for the CDR3: TGTGCCAGCTCATCATCGGCCGGGAACACTGAAGCTTTCTTT.

The rearrangement joins TRBV5-1 to TRBJ1-2, with TRBD1 matching over 8 bases. The CDR3 sequence is 12 residues long. CDR1 and CDR2 from the germline V gene are SGHRS and YFSETQ. J lost 11 bases, V lost 0 bases, and 3 bases had no gene match. Here the CDR3 DNA reads TGCGCCAGCAGCTTGGACACAGGGGGGTACACCTTC. It specifies CASSLDTGGYTF. The entire variable domain, with the rest obtained from reference TRBV5-1 and TRBJ1-2, is as follows: KAGVTQTPRYLIKTRGQQVTLSCSPISGHRSVSWYQQTPGQGLQFLFEYFSETQRNKGNFPGRFSGRQFSNSRSEMNVSTLELGDSALYLCASSLDTGGYTFGSGTRLTVV.